The 23 T cell receptor beta chains in this list originate from one sample, sequenced in a study of T cell responses to AZD1222 COVID-19 vaccine. Some clones are missing from TCRdb's copy, which holds only in-frame ones; the method was immunoSEQ multiplex PCR. The sample has approximately 90,000 clones, about 86% seen once; the top ten hold roughly 7.7%. This material consisted of peripheral blood, taken on day 0 of AZD1222 vaccination. The receptors were sampled from an adult in good health.

The V and J genes are TRBV4-1 and TRBJ1-5, with D unclear. Germline values: CDR1 MGHRA, CDR2 YSYEKL. The CDR3 totals 15 residues. Trimming left V 1 base short and J 6 bases short, with 13 bases between. The CDR3 sequence is CASSQVPGLGQPQHF. The CDR3 nucleotides are TGCGCCAGCAGCCAAGTACCCGGGTTGGGTCAGCCCCAGCATTTT.

The CDR3 here is CATSSWSGNQPQHF. The CDR3 nucleotides are TGTGCCACCAGCAGCTGGTCCGGGAATCAGCCCCAGCATTTT. This sequence joins TRBV15 and TRBJ1-5; D unresolved. Between the trimmed V and J ends, which lost 3 bases and 4 bases, there was a span of 10 bases. CDR3 length equals 14 residues. Germline CDR1 reads LNHNV; CDR2 reads YYDKDF (reference sequence). Full variable domain (missing parts from reference TRBV15 and TRBJ1-5): DAMVIQNPRYQVTQFGKPVTLSCSQTLNHNVMYWYQQKSSQAPKLLFHYYDKDFNNEADTPDNFQSRRPNTSFCFLDIRSPGLGDTAMYLCATSSWSGNQPQHFGDGTRLSIL.

The chain couples TRBV11-2 to TRBJ1-6, with unresolved D. The CDR3 consists of 13 residues. Germline lookup yields CDR1 SGHAT and CDR2 FQNNGV. Trimming removed 0 bases at V and 8 bases at J, with 5 bases between. CDR3: CASSLDRDSPLHF. The CDR3 DNA reads TGTGCCAGCAGCTTAGATCGAGATTCACCCCTCCACTTT.

The rearrangement joins TRBV24-1 to TRBJ2-1; TRBD2 aligns across 7 bases. V dropped 3 bases and J dropped 4; count of bases not matched to a gene: 5. Germline V lookup: CDR1 KGHDR, CDR2 SFDVKD. The CDR3 contains 15 residues. Here the CDR3 reads CATSDLGGGYNEQFF. The CDR3 bases are TGTGCCACCAGTGATCTGGGCGGGGGTTACAATGAGCAGTTCTTC.

The chain employs TRBV18 and TRBJ2-3, with 11 bases fitting TRBD2. CDR3 size: 16 residues. Germline lookup yields CDR1 KGHSH and CDR2 LQKENI. The V and J ends lost 4 bases and 2 bases, in that order; junction bases with no gene match: 5. CDR3 in amino acids: CASSQRLAGFTDTQYF. The CDR3 region has the DNA TGTGCCAGCTCACAGAGACTAGCGGGATTCACAGATACGCAGTATTTT.

This clone was detected only a few times. CDR3 loop: CASNQVYSGNTIYF. The CDR3 coding sequence is TGTGCCAGCAACCAGGTTTACTCTGGAAACACCATATATTTT. This rearrangement joins TRBV14 to TRBJ1-3; D call uncertain. Deletions cut 7 bases from V and 0 bases from J, with 10 bases between. This CDR3 is 14 amino acids long. The V gene's germline CDR1 is SGHDN and CDR2 FVKESK.

This sequence joins TRBV29-1 and TRBJ2-7; 8 bases line up with TRBD2. The CDR3 totals 12 residues. The germline CDR1 and CDR2 sequences are SQVTM and ANQGSEA. The trim removed 6 bases at V and 4 bases at J, leaving 5 bases unmatched. Written as DNA, the CDR3 is TGCAGCGTGTTAGCGGGACCATACGAGCAGTACTTC. It specifies CSVLAGPYEQYF.

The V gene is TRBV30, the J gene TRBJ2-2, with D perhaps being TRBD1 or TRBD2 (6 bases each). V gave up 0 bases and J gave up 2 bases, with 10 bases separating them. Germline V gene sequence: CDR1 GTSNPN, CDR2 SVGIG (reference sequence). The CDR3 runs to 15 residues. The DNA for the CDR3 is TGTGCCTGGAGTGTACGGGGGCTTAACACCGGGGAGCTGTTTTTT. Encoded protein: CAWSVRGLNTGELFF.

The chain recombines TRBV7-3 with TRBJ1-1; no definite D call. Germline CDR1 SGHTA, CDR2 FQGTGA. The CDR3 totals 13 residues. Trimming took off 5 bases at V and 1 base at J, with 8 bases between the two ends. Written as DNA, the CDR3 is TGTGCCAGCAGCCCAACACCGAACACTGAAGCTTTCTTT. Translated: CASSPTPNTEAFF.

The chain couples TRBV19 to TRBJ1-2; 7 positions agree with TRBD1. This CDR3 is built from 16 residues. J gave up 8 bases and V 3 bases, and 15 bases lay outside the gene matches. Germline lookup yields CDR1 LNHDA and CDR2 SQIVND (reference sequence). The CDR3 region is CASSIVAGQPSGGYTF. CDR3 nucleotides: TGTGCCAGTAGTATTGTGGCGGGACAGCCGAGTGGGGGCTACACCTTC.

This chain connects TRBV11-2 to TRBJ2-1; 8 bases are shared with TRBD2. Losses at the gene ends were 7 bases for V and 7 bases for J; bases not matched to a gene: 12. In germline, CDR1 is SGHAT, CDR2 FQNNGV. CDR3 length equals 15 residues. This CDR3 reads CASILSGVKDNEQFF. The CDR3 bases are TGTGCCAGCATCCTTAGCGGGGTAAAGGATAATGAGCAGTTCTTC.

This sequence joins TRBV19 and TRBJ2-2; weak D call: TRBD1 (5 bases). Trimming shortened V by 1 base and J by 5 bases, and 11 bases separated the two germline ends. Germline V CDR1 and CDR2: LNHDA, SQIVND (reference sequence). This CDR3 has 15 residues. CDR3 sequence: CASSIGDRITGELFF. CDR3 bases: TGTGCCAGTAGTATAGGAGACAGAATTACCGGGGAGCTGTTTTTT.

The chain couples TRBV7-9 to TRBJ2-7; D is uncertain. Germline V gene data show CDR1 as SEHNR and CDR2 as FQNEAQ (reference sequence). There are 13 residues in the CDR3. The germline V and J ends were trimmed by 3 bases and 3 bases, with 9 bases remaining between them. This CDR3 is CASSFNVIYEQYF. The CDR3 nucleotides read TGTGCCAGCAGCTTCAACGTAATCTACGAGCAGTACTTC.

The chain has TRBV5-8 and TRBJ1-1; D uncertain. Trimming shortened V by 0 bases and J by 7 bases, and 4 bases separated the two germline ends. The CDR3 has 11 residues. Germline V lookup: CDR1 SGHTS, CDR2 YDEGEE. This CDR3 is CASSLAVEAFF. The CDR3, as DNA: TGTGCCAGCAGCTTGGCAGTTGAAGCTTTCTTT.

Only one count was recorded for this clone. This chain connects TRBV3-1 (or the pseudogene TRBV3-2) to TRBJ1-1; no clear D gene. Germline-derived CDR1 and CDR2 are LGHDT and YNNKEL (reference sequence). Trimming cost V 4 bases and J 0 bases, with 12 bases left between them. The CDR3 consists of 15 residues. In DNA, the CDR3 is TGTGCCAGCAGCCCCTCTGGCAGGCTGAACACTGAAGCTTTCTTT. This encodes CASSPSGRLNTEAFF.

This clone was counted only a few times. This chain connects TRBV18 to TRBJ1-3; D is unclear. Trimming took off 2 bases at V and 4 bases at J, with 6 bases between the two ends. Looked up from germline, CDR1 is KGHSH and CDR2 is LQKENI. The CDR3 covers 13 residues. This chain's CDR3 is CASSPSPGNTIYF. The DNA of the CDR3 is TGTGCCAGCTCACCATCTCCGGGAAACACCATATATTTT.

The V gene is TRBV7-3, the J gene TRBJ2-1; 10 bases align to TRBD2. This CDR3 spans 15 amino acids. Trimming cost V 5 bases and J 4 bases; bases outside gene matches: 5. CDR1 and CDR2 from the germline V gene are SGHTA and FQGTGA. DNA of the CDR3: TGTGCCAGCAGCCCCCAGACTAGCGGGTACAATGAGCAGTTCTTC. As protein: CASSPQTSGYNEQFF.

The V call is TRBV7-3, the J call TRBJ2-1; D is undetermined. CDR1 is SGHTA, CDR2 FQGTGA, per germline. V dropped 2 bases and J dropped 0 bases, with 8 bases sitting between them. The length of the CDR3 is 15 residues. CDR3 bases: TGTGCCAGCAGCTTACGCCGGAGCTCCTACAATGAGCAGTTCTTC. Its translation is CASSLRRSSYNEQFF.

The gene calls are TRBV13 and TRBJ1-1; a possible D gene is TRBD1 (5 bases). This CDR3 region has 13 residues. Germline loops: CDR1 PRHDT, CDR2 FYEKMQ (reference sequence). Trimming shortened V by 3 bases and J by 0 bases, and 5 bases separated the two germline ends. CDR3 sequence (DNA): TGTGCCAGCAGCTTGACAGTGAACACTGAAGCTTTCTTT. Protein: CASSLTVNTEAFF.

V and J are TRBV2 and TRBJ1-1; 7 nucleotides line up with TRBD1. Germline assignment: CDR1 SNHLY and CDR2 FYNNEI. The CDR3 totals 14 residues. The J segment lost 1 base and the V segment lost 6 bases, leaving 5 bases of the junction unmatched. CDR3 sequence reads: CASSYRGQNTEAFF. CDR3 bases: TGTGCCAGCAGCTACAGGGGACAGAACACTGAAGCTTTCTTT.

V is TRBV19 and J is TRBJ2-5; 9 positions agree with TRBD1. The germline V gene has CDR1 LNHDA and CDR2 SQIVND (reference sequence). CDR3 length: 17 residues. Unmatched junction bases numbered 15, after V lost 5 bases and J lost 5 bases. The CDR3 here is CASSLTYMGQGRETQYF. Here the CDR3 DNA reads TGTGCCAGTAGTCTAACGTACATGGGACAGGGTCGGGAGACCCAGTACTTC.

The rearrangement uses TRBV19 and TRBJ2-6; 7 bases agree with TRBD1. Germline loops: CDR1 LNHDA, CDR2 SQIVND (reference sequence). This CDR3 has 15 residues. The V and J ends lost 6 bases and 4 bases, in that order; junction bases with no gene match: 6. The CDR3 sequence: CASSPDRAGANVLTF. The CDR3 DNA reads TGTGCCAGTAGCCCCGACAGGGCGGGGGCCAACGTCCTGACTTTC.

This clone was seen a handful of times. This chain uses TRBV6-6 with TRBJ2-4; 8 nucleotides match TRBD2. The junction had 5 bases not matched to a gene; V was cut back by 6 bases and J by 4 bases. Per the germline V gene, CDR1 is MNHNY and CDR2 is SVGAGI (reference sequence). The CDR3 contains 14 residues. This CDR3 reads CASRGTSQKNIQYF. The CDR3 nucleotides are TGTGCCAGCAGGGGGACTAGTCAAAAAAACATTCAGTACTTC.